This T cell receptor (beta chain) emerged from a study of T-cell reconstitution after alpha-beta-depleted transplantation in children. The TCRbeta library incorporated unique molecular identifiers. TCRdb called the PCR reads again in MiXCR, with one record for every CDR3 protein. The table shows roughly 350,000 distinct CDR3 sequences, with under 20% occurring only once. About this clonotype itself: Its antigen is as yet unknown.

The CDR3 length is 13 residues. Germline CDR1 MNHEY, CDR2 SVGEGT. V lost 4 bases to trimming and J lost 8 bases, with 14 bases between them. General study results and limits: Reportedly, only several hundred clones from non-depleted graft cells drove alpha-beta T-cell counts at about two months.

V is TRBV6-2 or TRBV6-3 and J is TRBJ1-2; no definite D call. This material consisted of PBMCs, mostly from graft donor cells, taken 360 days after TCRalphabeta/CD19-depleted stem cell transplant. The clonotype was recovered from a male patient aged 2-10 years who had a stem cell transplant for acute lymphoblastic leukemia, so the T cells may come from the graft donor. This CDR3 is CASSSIASGGYTF. CDR3 DNA: TGTGCCAGCAGTTCAATAGCATCTGGCGGCTACACCTTC.